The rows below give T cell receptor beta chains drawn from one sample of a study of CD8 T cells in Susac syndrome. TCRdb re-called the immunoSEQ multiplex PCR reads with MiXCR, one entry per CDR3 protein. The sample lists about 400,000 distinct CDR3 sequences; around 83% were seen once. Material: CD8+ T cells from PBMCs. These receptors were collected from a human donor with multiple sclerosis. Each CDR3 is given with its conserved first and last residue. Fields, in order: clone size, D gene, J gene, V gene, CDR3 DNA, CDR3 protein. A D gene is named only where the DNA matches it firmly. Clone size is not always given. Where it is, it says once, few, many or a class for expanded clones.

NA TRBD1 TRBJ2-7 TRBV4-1 TGCGCCAGCAGCCCCACCGGGACAGGGGCGTCCTACGAGCAGTACTTC CASSPTGTGASYEQYF
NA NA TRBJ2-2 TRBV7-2 TGTGCCAGCAGCTTTGAAGTCCGGGAGCTGTTTTTT CASSFEVRELFF
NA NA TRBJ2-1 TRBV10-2 TGCGCCAGCAGTGTCGAGGGGGGGGAGCAGTTCTTC CASSVEGGEQFF
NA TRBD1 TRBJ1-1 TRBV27 TGTGCCAGCAGCGCAGGGGGCGGAGGCACTGAAGCTTTCTTT CASSAGGGGTEAFF
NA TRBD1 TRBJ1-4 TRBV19 TGTGCCAGTAGTCCGGGAACCGGGACAGGGGATGAAAAACTGTTTTTT CASSPGTGTGDEKLFF
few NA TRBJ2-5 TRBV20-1 TGCAGTGCTAGAGATTGGCTAGCTGAAGAGACCCAGTACTTC CSARDWLAEETQYF
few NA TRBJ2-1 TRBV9 TGTGCCAGCAGCCCGACCCCGAGCTCCTACAATGAGCAGTTCTTC CASSPTPSSYNEQFF
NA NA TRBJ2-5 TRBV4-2 TGTGCCAGCAGCCAAGAGGGGGACCCCGGGAAGACCCAGTACTTC CASSQEGDPGKTQYF
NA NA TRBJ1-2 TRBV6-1 TGTGCCAGCAGTGAGTACAGGGCGTATGGCTACACCTTC CASSEYRAYGYTF
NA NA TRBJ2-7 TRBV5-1 TGCGCCAGCAGCTTGGTTGGGCCTGACGAGCAGTACTTC CASSLVGPDEQYF
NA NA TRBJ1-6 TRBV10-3 TGTGCCATCAGTGAAGAGGGGGATTCACCCCTCCACTTT CAISEEGDSPLHF
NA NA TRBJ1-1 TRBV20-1 TGCAGTGCACCAGACTGGCCTAACACTGAAGCTTTCTTT CSAPDWPNTEAFF
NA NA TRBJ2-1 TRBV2 TGTGCCAGCGCGGTTCCCCCGGGCCAGGAGATATACAATGAGCAGTTCTTC CASAVPPGQEIYNEQFF
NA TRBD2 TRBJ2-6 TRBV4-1 TGCGCCAGCAGCTCCGGACTAGCGGCCGCCAACGTCCTGACTTTC CASSSGLAAANVLTF
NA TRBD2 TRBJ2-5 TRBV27 TGTGCCAGCAGTATCGGACTAGTGCCGGTCGAGACCCAGTACTTC CASSIGLVPVETQYF
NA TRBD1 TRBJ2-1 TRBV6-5 TGTGCCAGCACACTCGGGACAGGAATATACAATGAGCAGTTCTTC CASTLGTGIYNEQFF
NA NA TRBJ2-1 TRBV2 TGTGTGGCGCTGAGCTCCTACAATGAGCAGTTCTTC CVALSSYNEQFF
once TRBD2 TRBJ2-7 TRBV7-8 TGTGCCAGCAGCTTAGTAGCGGGAGTTCCCCACGAGCAGTACTTC CASSLVAGVPHEQYF
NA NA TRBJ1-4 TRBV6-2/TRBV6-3 TGTGCCAGCAGTTACTCTGCGGTACGGGCCGGTGAAAAACTGTTTTTT CASSYSAVRAGEKLFF
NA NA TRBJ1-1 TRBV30 TGTGCCTGGAGGGGGACTGTTTTCGCTGAAGCTTTCTTT CAWRGTVFAEAFF
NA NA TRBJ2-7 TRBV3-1 TGTGCCAGCAGCCATCGGACAGTCTCCTACGAGCAGTACTTC CASSHRTVSYEQYF
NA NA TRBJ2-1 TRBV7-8 TGTGCCAGCAGCTCCATCCTAGAAGTCTCCTACAATGAGCAGTTCTTC CASSSILEVSYNEQFF
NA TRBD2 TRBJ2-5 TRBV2 TGTGCCAGCAGTAAGCCGGGGACTAGATCGGAGACCCAGTACTTC CASSKPGTRSETQYF
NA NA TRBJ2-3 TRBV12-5 TGTGCTAGTGGTTTGGTCGGCCCTACAGATACGCAGTATTTT CASGLVGPTDTQYF
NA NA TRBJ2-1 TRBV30 TGTGCCTCAACGCCGGGGGTGGACTACAATGAGCAGTTCTTC CASTPGVDYNEQFF
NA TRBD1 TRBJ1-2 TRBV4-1 TGCGCCAGCAGCCAAGAACCAGGGGGCGAGAACTATGGCTACACCTTC CASSQEPGGENYGYTF
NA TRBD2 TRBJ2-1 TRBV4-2 TGTGCCAGCAGCCTATCGAGGACTAGCGGGCTGCGAAATGAGCAGTTCTTC CASSLSRTSGLRNEQFF
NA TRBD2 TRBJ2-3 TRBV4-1 TGCGCCAGCAGCCACTCCCGAACCAGCGGGGGGGCCGGGGCGCAGTATTTT CASSHSRTSGGAGAQYF
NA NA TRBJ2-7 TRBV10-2 TGCGCCAGCAGTGAGCAGGGAAGCTCCTACGAGCAGTACTTC CASSEQGSSYEQYF
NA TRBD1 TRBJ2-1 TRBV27 TGTGCCAGTGGGACAGGGTCCTACAATGAGCAGTTCTTC CASGTGSYNEQFF
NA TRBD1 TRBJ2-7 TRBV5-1 TGCGCCAGCAGCCTGGGACAGGGGCAAGCCTACGAGCAGTACTTC CASSLGQGQAYEQYF
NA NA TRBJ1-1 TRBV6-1 TGTGCCAGCAGTGACAGGGATCCTATAGATGGAGCTTTCTTT CASSDRDPIDGAFF
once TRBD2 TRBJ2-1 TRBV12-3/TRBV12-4 TGTGCCAGCAGTTTTAGCGGGAGTAATGAGCAGTTCTTC CASSFSGSNEQFF
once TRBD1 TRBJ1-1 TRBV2 TGTGCCAGCTACGTCTTGGCAGAGGGGGCGATTATTACTGAAGCTTTCTTT CASYVLAEGAIITEAFF
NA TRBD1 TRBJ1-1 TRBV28 TGTGCCAGCAGTTCGACCCTGGACAGGGAGACTGAAGCTTTCTTT CASSSTLDRETEAFF
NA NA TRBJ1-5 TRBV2 TGTGCCAGCAGTGAAGTCGGACAGCCAAATCAGCCCCAGCATTTT CASSEVGQPNQPQHF
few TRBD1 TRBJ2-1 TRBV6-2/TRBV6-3 TGTGCCAGCAGTCAGACAGGGGTTAATGAGCAGTTCTTC CASSQTGVNEQFF
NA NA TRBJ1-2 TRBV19 TGTGCCAGTATGCCCGGGGATCCCGCTGGCTACACCTTC CASMPGDPAGYTF
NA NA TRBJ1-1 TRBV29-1 TGCAGCGTTGAATGGGGGGGCACTGAAGCTTTCTTT CSVEWGGTEAFF
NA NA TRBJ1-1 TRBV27 TGTGCCAGCAGTAGGGAAGGCAATGCTTTCTTT CASSREGNAFF
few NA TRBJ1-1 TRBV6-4 TGTGCCAGCAGTGACGCGGGGGACACTGAAGCTTTCTTT CASSDAGDTEAFF
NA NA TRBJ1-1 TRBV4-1 TGCGCCAGCAGCCAAGGAGAGGGCACTGAAGCTTTCTTT CASSQGEGTEAFF
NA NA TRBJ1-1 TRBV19 TGTGCCAGTAGTATCTGGGCCGACACTGAAGCTTTCTTT CASSIWADTEAFF
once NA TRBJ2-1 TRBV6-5 TGTGCCAGCAGTCCGGACCAAGGGTCCTACAATGAGCAGTTCTTC CASSPDQGSYNEQFF
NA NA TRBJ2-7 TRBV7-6 TGTGCCAGCAGCTTTGGAGCTCCTAGCTACGAGCAGTACTTC CASSFGAPSYEQYF
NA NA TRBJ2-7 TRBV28 TGTGCCAGCAGTTTACGACAGCACAGAGCCTACGAGCAGTACTTC CASSLRQHRAYEQYF
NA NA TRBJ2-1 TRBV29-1 TGCAGCCACACACACCACGTTGGGGACAATGAGCAGTTCTTC CSHTHHVGDNEQFF
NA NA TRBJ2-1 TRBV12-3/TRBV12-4 TGTGCCAGCAGTTTGGTGGGCGTGGGGTTCAATGAGCAGTTCTTC CASSLVGVGFNEQFF
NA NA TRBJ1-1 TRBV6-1 TGTGCCAGCAGTGAACTTACAGGGAGCTCTGAAGCTTTCTTT CASSELTGSSEAFF
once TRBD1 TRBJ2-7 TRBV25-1 TGTGCCAGCAGTACCCGGCAGGCAGGGGGCGAGTACGAGCAGTACTTC CASSTRQAGGEYEQYF
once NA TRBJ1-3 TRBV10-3 TGTGCCATCACCGGACCGCCGAGCTCTGGAAACACCATATATTTT CAITGPPSSGNTIYF
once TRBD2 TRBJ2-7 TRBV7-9 TGTGCCAGCAGCTTAGCCACGGGGGGGCTAACTACCTACGAGCAGTACTTC CASSLATGGLTTYEQYF
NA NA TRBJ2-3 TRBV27 TGTGCCAGCAGTCCCGAGTGGGGCGGCACAGATACGCAGTATTTT CASSPEWGGTDTQYF
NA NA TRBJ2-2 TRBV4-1 TGCGCCAGCAGCCAAGGGGCGTACGGGAAGTGGACCGGGGAGCTGTTTTTT CASSQGAYGKWTGELFF